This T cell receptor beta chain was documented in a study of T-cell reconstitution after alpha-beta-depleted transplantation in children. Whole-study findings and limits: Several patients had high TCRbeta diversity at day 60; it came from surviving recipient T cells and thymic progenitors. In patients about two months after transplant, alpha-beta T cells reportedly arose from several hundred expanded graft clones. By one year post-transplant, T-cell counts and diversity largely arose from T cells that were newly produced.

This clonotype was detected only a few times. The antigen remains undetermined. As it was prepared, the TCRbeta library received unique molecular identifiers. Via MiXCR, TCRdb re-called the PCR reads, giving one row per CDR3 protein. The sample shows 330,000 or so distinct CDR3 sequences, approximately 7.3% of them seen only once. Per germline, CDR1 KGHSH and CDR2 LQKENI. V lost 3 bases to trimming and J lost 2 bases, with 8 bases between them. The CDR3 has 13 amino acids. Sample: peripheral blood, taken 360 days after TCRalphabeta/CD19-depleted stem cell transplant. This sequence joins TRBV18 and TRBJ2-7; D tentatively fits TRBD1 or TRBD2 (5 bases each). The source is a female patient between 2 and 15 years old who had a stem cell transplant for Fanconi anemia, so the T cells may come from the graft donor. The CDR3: CASSPGRTYEQYF. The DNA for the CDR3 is TGTGCCAGCTCACCGGGACGGACCTACGAGCAGTACTTC.